This T cell receptor beta chain is from a study of blood T cell repertoires in COVID-19. The wider study: Some COVID-19 samples were acute and others convalescent; all came from the United States, Italy and Spain. Nucleic acid was either cDNA or gDNA, and it came from T cells, B-cell-depleted T cells, or PBMCs.

Authors' processing steps: Quantification of nucleated cells was approximated via reference gene primer amplification. Some clones are missing from TCRdb's copy, which holds only in-frame ones; the method was immunoSEQ multiplex PCR. Clonal size and the V and J genes are those of that table, whereas D and trimming came from the DNA. The table has approximately 290,000 clones, about four fifths seen once. The germline gives CDR1 MNHEY, CDR2 SVGAGI. The CDR3 is 13 amino acids. V was cut by 2 bases and J by 5 bases, with 7 bases left in between. This clone was detected a few times. The TCR sequence derives from a person aged 70 to 85 with COVID-19, enrolled during active disease. Sequenced input: peripheral blood. The chain carries TRBV6-5 and TRBJ2-1, with D uncertain. The CDR3 loop reads CASSYILHNEQFF. The CDR3 DNA is TGTGCCAGCAGTTACATACTGCACAATGAGCAGTTCTTC.